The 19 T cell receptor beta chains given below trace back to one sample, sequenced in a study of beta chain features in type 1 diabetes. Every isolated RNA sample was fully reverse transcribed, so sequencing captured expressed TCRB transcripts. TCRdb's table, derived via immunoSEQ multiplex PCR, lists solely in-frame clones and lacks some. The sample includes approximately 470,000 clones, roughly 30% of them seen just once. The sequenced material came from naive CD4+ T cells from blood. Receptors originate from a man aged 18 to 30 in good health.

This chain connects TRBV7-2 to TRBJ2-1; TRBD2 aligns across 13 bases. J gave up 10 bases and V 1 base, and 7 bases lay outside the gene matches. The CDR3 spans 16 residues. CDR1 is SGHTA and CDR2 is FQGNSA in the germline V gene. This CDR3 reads CASSLDGLAGVREQFF. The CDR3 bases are TGTGCCAGCAGCTTAGACGGACTAGCGGGAGTTCGAGAGCAGTTCTTC.

This CDR3 is CASSRRVGTEAFF. The CDR3 coding sequence is TGTGCCAGCAGTCGCAGGGTTGGGACTGAAGCTTTCTTT. The V and J genes are TRBV27 and TRBJ1-1; D might be TRBD1 (5 bases). The germline gives CDR1 MNHEY, CDR2 SMNVEV (reference sequence). The V and J ends lost 5 bases and 5 bases respectively, with 12 bases between them. The CDR3 extends over 13 amino acids.

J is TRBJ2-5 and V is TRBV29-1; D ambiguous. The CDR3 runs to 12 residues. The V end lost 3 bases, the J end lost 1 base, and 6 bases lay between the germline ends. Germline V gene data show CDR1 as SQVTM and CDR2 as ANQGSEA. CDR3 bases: TGCAGCGTTGATGATCTCCAAGAGACCCAGTACTTC. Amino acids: CSVDDLQETQYF.

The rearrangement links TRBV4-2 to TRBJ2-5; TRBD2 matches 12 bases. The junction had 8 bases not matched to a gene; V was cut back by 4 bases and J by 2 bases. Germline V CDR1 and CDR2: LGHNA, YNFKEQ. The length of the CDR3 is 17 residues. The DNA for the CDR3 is TGTGCCAGCAGCCCCGGCCCTAGCGGGAGGGAACAAGAGACCCAGTACTTC. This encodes CASSPGPSGREQETQYF.

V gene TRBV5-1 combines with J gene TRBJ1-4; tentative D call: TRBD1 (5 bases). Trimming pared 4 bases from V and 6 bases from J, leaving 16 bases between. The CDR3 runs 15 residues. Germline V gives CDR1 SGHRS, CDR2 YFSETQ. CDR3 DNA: TGCGCCAGCAGCCAACAGGCCGCCGTGGATGAAAAACTGTTTTTT. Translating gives CASSQQAAVDEKLFF.

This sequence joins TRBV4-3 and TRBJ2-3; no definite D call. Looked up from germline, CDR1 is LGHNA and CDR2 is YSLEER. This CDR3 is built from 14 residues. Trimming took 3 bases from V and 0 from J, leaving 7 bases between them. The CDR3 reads CASSQGGSTDTQYF. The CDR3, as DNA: TGCGCCAGCAGCCAGGGCGGAAGCACAGATACGCAGTATTTT.

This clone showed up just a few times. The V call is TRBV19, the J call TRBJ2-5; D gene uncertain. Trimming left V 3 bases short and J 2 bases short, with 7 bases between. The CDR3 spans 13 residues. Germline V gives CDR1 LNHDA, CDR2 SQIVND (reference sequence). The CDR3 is CASSIRRQETQYF. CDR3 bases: TGTGCCAGTAGTATCCGGCGTCAAGAGACCCAGTACTTC.

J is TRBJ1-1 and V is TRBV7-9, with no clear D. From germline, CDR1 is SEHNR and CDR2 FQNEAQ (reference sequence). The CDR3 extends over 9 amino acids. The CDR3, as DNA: TGTGACCCGGACACTGAAGCTTTCTTT. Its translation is CDPDTEAFF.

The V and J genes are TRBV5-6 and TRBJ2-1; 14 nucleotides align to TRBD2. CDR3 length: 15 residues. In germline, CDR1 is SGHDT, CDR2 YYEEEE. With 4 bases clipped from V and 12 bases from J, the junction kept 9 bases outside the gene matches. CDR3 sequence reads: CASSPGLAGGLSQFF. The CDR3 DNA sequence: TGTGCCAGCAGCCCTGGACTAGCGGGGGGCCTCTCGCAGTTCTTC.

The CDR3 nucleotides read TGTGCCAGCAGCCTCGGGACAGGGGATCGGACCTACGAGCAGTACTTC. Amino acids: CASSLGTGDRTYEQYF. The chain recombines TRBV7-9 with TRBJ2-7; TRBD1 matches at 10 bases. The CDR3 extends over 16 amino acids. Germline trimming cut 5 bases from V and 2 bases from J; bases unmatched to any gene: 9. Looked up from germline, CDR1 is SEHNR and CDR2 is FQNEAQ (reference sequence).

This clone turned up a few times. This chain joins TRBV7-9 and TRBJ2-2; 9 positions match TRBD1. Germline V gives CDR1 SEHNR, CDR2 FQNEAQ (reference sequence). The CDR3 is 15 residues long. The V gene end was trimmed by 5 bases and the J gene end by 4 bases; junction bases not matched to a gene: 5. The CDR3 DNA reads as TGTGCCAGCAGCCCCGGACAGGGGTTCACCGGGGAGCTGTTTTTT. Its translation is CASSPGQGFTGELFF.

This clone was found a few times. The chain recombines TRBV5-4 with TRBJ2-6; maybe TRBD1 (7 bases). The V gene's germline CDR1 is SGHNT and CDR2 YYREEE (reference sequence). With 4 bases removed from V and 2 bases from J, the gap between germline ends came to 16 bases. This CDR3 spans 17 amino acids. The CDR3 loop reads CASSAGQTLAGANVLTF. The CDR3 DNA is TGTGCCAGCAGCGCGGGACAGACCTTGGCTGGGGCCAACGTCCTGACTTTC.

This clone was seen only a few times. The CDR3, as DNA: TGTGCCAGTAGTACCAACTTCAATGAGCAGTTCTTC. This sequence encodes CASSTNFNEQFF. This chain links TRBV19 with TRBJ2-1; D unresolved. The CDR3 is made up of 12 amino acids. The germline V and J ends were trimmed by 4 bases and 6 bases, with 7 bases remaining between them. CDR1 LNHDA and CDR2 SQIVND come from the germline V gene (reference sequence).

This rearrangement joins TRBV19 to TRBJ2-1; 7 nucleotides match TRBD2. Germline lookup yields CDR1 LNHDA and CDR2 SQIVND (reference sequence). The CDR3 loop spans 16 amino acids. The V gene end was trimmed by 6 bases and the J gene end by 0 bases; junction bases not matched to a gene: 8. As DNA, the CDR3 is TGTGCCAGTAGCCGCGGAACTAGCGACTCCTACAATGAGCAGTTCTTC. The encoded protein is CASSRGTSDSYNEQFF.

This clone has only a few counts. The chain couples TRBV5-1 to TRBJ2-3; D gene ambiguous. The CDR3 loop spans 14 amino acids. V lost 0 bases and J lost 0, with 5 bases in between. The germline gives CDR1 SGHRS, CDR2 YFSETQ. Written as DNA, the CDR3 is TGCGCCAGCAGCTTGGCTACTAGCACAGATACGCAGTATTTT. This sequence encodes CASSLATSTDTQYF.

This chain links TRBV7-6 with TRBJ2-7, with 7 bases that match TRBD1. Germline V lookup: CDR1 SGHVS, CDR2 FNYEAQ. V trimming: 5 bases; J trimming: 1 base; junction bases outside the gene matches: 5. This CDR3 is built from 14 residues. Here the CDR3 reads CASSGQASSYEQYF. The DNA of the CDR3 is TGTGCCAGCAGCGGACAGGCTTCATCCTACGAGCAGTACTTC.

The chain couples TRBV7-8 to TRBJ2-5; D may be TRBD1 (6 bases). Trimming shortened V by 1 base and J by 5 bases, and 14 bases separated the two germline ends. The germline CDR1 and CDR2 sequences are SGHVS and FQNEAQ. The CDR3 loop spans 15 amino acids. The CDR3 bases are TGTGCCAGCAGCTTAGACAGGGCTCTCTCCGAGACCCAGTACTTC. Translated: CASSLDRALSETQYF.

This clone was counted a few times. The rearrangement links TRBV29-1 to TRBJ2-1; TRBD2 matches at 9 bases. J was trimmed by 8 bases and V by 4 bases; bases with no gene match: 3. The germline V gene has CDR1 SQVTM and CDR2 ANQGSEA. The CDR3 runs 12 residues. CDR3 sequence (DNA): TGCAGCGTTGGCGGGAGGGCCGATGAGCAGTTCTTC. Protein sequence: CSVGGRADEQFF.

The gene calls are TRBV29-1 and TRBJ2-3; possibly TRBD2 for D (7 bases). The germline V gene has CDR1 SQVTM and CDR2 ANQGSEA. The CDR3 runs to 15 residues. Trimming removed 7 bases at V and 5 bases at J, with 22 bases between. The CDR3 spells CSAGSLRGAQDTQYF. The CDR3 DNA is TGCAGCGCAGGATCCCTTCGGGGGGCCCAAGATACGCAGTATTTT.